Below are 5 T cell receptor beta chains sequenced from a single sample in a study of T cells in Graves' hyperthyroidism and ophthalmopathy. The source material, RNA transcripts, was used to amplify TCR beta CDR3 regions. Carried out on the TCR CDR3, a first-round RT-PCR used the HTBI primer set. TCRdb recomputed calls from the multiplex PCR reads with MiXCR, one row per CDR3 protein. The sample has about 590,000 distinct CDR3 sequences; 15% to 17% are singletons. The sequenced material came from blood. These receptors all stem from a woman aged 25 to 45 with Graves' hyperthyroidism.

In this sample, this clonotype turned up a few times. The chain combines TRBV9 with TRBJ2-5, with TRBD1 matching over 8 bases. This CDR3 is built from 15 residues. V lost 4 bases, J lost 5 bases, and 10 bases stayed unmatched. CDR1 and CDR2 (germline): SGDLS, YYNGEE. The CDR3 region is CASSRTPGGAETQYF. The DNA of the CDR3 is TGTGCCAGCAGCCGGACCCCAGGGGGCGCGGAGACCCAGTACTTC.

In this sample, this clonotype turned up many times. The V call is TRBV20-1, the J call TRBJ2-1; TRBD2 is a possible D gene (6 bases). The CDR3 consists of 15 residues. CDR1 is DFQATT and CDR2 is SNEGSKA in the germline V gene (reference sequence). Trimming stripped 0 bases from V and 9 bases from J, with 18 bases between. The CDR3, as DNA: TGCAGTGCTAGAGACCCCAGAGGGCGGGATGGTGAGCAGTTCTTC. It specifies CSARDPRGRDGEQFF.

This chain joins TRBV19 and TRBJ2-7; TRBD1 might be the D (6 bases). The CDR3 consists of 14 residues. The germline V gene encodes CDR1 LNHDA and CDR2 SQIVND (reference sequence). V shed 3 bases and J shed 3 bases, with 12 bases lying between them. CDR3 sequence (DNA): TGTGCCAGTAGTATCACCCGGGACAACTACGAGCAGTACTTC. Encoded protein: CASSITRDNYEQYF.

In its sample, this clonotype was seen a few times. The J gene is TRBJ1-1, the V gene TRBV11-2; perhaps TRBD1 as D (5 bases). Germline V gene data show CDR1 as SGHAT and CDR2 as FQNNGV. The CDR3 has 16 residues. V lost 3 bases, J lost 1 base, and 15 bases lay in between. CDR3 protein: CASSFRKDKGNTEAFF. DNA for the CDR3: TGTGCCAGCAGCTTTAGAAAGGACAAGGGGAACACTGAAGCTTTCTTT.

This clonotype appeared many times. This chain uses TRBV28 with TRBJ1-1, with D maybe TRBD1 (6 bases). V lost 3 bases and J lost 5, with 25 bases in between. The germline V gene has CDR1 MDHEN and CDR2 SYDVKM. The CDR3 length is 18 residues. CDR3: CASSFHLLGGPEGTEAFF. For the CDR3, the DNA is TGTGCCAGCAGTTTTCACCTTTTGGGGGGGCCGGAAGGTACTGAAGCTTTCTTT.